This entry lists 2 T cell receptor beta chains sequenced from one sample in a study of T cell changes during pregnancy in multiple sclerosis. Some clones are missing from TCRdb's copy, which holds only in-frame ones; the method was immunoSEQ multiplex PCR. The profile shows 30,000 to 40,000 clones, roughly 89% of them singletons. Specimen: CD8+ T cells from peripheral blood mononuclear cells, collected before pregnancy. The receptors shown here come from a female donor with multiple sclerosis, enrolled in a pregnancy study.

The gene calls are TRBV7-9 and TRBJ2-7, with 12 positions matching TRBD2. After removal of 5 bases from V and 3 bases from J, the junction contained 5 bases not matched to a gene. This CDR3 is 15 amino acids long. Germline V gene sequence: CDR1 SEHNR, CDR2 FQNEAQ (reference sequence). Written as DNA, the CDR3 is TGTGCCAGCAGCCCCTCTAGCGGGGGGGTCTACGAGCAGTACTTC. This codes for CASSPSSGGVYEQYF.

The rearrangement uses TRBV13 and TRBJ2-7; weak D call: TRBD1 (6 bases). Germline V gene data show CDR1 as PRHDT and CDR2 as FYEKMQ (reference sequence). The CDR3 loop spans 16 amino acids. Between the trimmed V and J ends, which lost 0 bases and 2 bases, there was a span of 14 bases. CDR3 residues: CASSLGGTGTPYEQYF. The CDR3 coding sequence is TGTGCCAGCAGCTTAGGGGGTACAGGGACCCCCTACGAGCAGTACTTC.